Listed here is a single TCR beta chain. Germline and genes here are mouse. The read is 1 residue too short to cover the CDR3 end, so that end is filled in from the germline J gene. Repertoires were generated with immunoSEQ multiplex PCR, while TCRdb's copy carries only in-frame clones and drops some. The sample holds 48,000 or so clones, around 70% seen once. The source of the sample is a study of tissue T cells after allogeneic stem cell transplantation. Between the trimmed V and J ends, which lost 2 bases and 6 bases, there was a span of 3 bases. Germline CDR1 GKSSPN, CDR2 SITVG. This CDR3 is 10 amino acids long.

The chain employs TRBV31 and TRBJ2-5; D gene unclear. Material: sorted cells pooled from one or two spleens. The receptor was isolated from a pool of C57BL/6 mice in good health. Here the CDR3 reads CAWSSDTQYF. Partial CDR3 DNA: TGTGCCTGGAGTTCCGACACCCAGTAC. The full variable domain, in which reference TRBV31 and TRBJ2-5 provide the parts outside the CDR3, is AQTIHQWPVAEIKAVGSPLSLGCTIKGKSSPNLYWYWQATGGTLQQLFYSITVGQVESVVQLNLSASRPKDDQFILSTEKLLLSHSGFYLCAWSSDTQYFGPGTRLLVL.